This entry lists 28 T cell receptor beta chains sequenced from one sample in a study of cytomegalovirus exposure and HLA in healthy donors. A multiplex PCR was run with 60 Vbeta primers and 13 Jbeta primers. The protocol was immunoSEQ multiplex PCR, while the TCRdb copy is restricted to in-frame clones and leaves out a portion. The sample includes some 120,000 clones, around 75% of them seen just once. Sequencing used PBMCs. These receptors were obtained from a young man in good health and CMV-seronegative.

The V gene is TRBV19, the J gene TRBJ2-1; D is perhaps TRBD2 (7 bases). Germline V gives CDR1 LNHDA, CDR2 SQIVND (reference sequence). This CDR3 region has 16 residues. V was shortened by 3 bases and J by 6 bases, with 18 bases between the two germline ends. The CDR3 here is CASSIRRGGHSNEQFF. The CDR3 region has the DNA TGTGCCAGTAGTATCCGGAGGGGGGGGCACTCCAATGAGCAGTTCTTC.

V and J are TRBV7-2 and TRBJ2-5; D gene ambiguous. The V end lost 4 bases, the J end lost 5 bases, and 11 bases lay between the germline ends. The CDR3 covers 13 residues. The germline CDR1 and CDR2 sequences are SGHTA and FQGNSA. The CDR3 DNA reads TGTGCCAGCAGCTCCCCTAGTACTGAGACCCAGTACTTC. This translates into CASSSPSTETQYF.

V is TRBV28 and J is TRBJ2-1; 14 bases are shared with TRBD2. The CDR3 length is 19 residues. V gave up 7 bases and J gave up 3 bases; unmatched junction bases: 14. CDR1 is MDHEN, CDR2 SYDVKM, per germline. Here the CDR3 reads CASTTSTGTSGRNYNEQFF. For the CDR3, the DNA is TGTGCCAGCACCACCTCGACCGGGACTAGCGGGAGAAACTACAATGAGCAGTTCTTC.

The CDR3 DNA sequence: TGTGCCAGCAGCCGGGGGGAGGAGCAGTTCTTC. This codes for CASSRGEEQFF. V and J are TRBV11-3 and TRBJ2-1; 7 bases fit TRBD2. The germline V gene encodes CDR1 SGHNT and CDR2 YENEEA. The CDR3 is 11 residues long. The V and J ends lost 5 bases and 10 bases, in that order; junction bases with no gene match: 2.

This chain's CDR3 is CASSQGASGVYTQYF. In nucleotides, the CDR3 is TGCGCCAGCAGCCAAGGGGCTAGCGGGGTATATACGCAGTATTTT. This chain connects TRBV4-3 to TRBJ2-3; 9 bases are shared with TRBD2. CDR3 size: 15 residues. CDR1 is LGHNA and CDR2 is YSLEER in the germline V gene. The ends lost 1 base at V and 7 bases at J; junction bases unmatched: 6.

The chain recombines TRBV15 with TRBJ2-1; 11 nucleotides align to TRBD2. The CDR3 consists of 16 residues. Germline lookup yields CDR1 LNHNV and CDR2 YYDKDF (reference sequence). V dropped 6 bases and J dropped 6; count of bases not matched to a gene: 10. The CDR3 coding sequence is TGTGCCACCAGATGGCTAGCGGGGGGCTCGAGCAATGAGCAGTTCTTC. It yields the protein CATRWLAGGSSNEQFF.

The CDR3 region is CASSYRGGEQFF. The CDR3 DNA sequence: TGCGCCAGCAGCTACCGGGGGGGTGAGCAGTTCTTC. The chain joins TRBV4-1 to TRBJ2-1; 8 bases are shared with TRBD2. Germline values: CDR1 MGHRA, CDR2 YSYEKL. With V trimmed by 5 bases and J by 9 bases, 3 bases remained unmatched. This CDR3 is built from 12 residues.

This clone showed up just once. This chain connects TRBV15 to TRBJ2-7, with 10 bases lining up with TRBD1. Unmatched junction bases numbered 5, after V lost 1 base and J lost 2 bases. The length of the CDR3 is 16 residues. The germline CDR1 and CDR2 sequences are LNHNV and YYDKDF (reference sequence). DNA for the CDR3: TGTGCCACCAGCAGAGCTTTGGGACAGGGGACCTACGAGCAGTACTTC. Translated: CATSRALGQGTYEQYF.

V usage is TRBV5-8 and J usage is TRBJ2-5; 8 bases agree with TRBD2. CDR1 and CDR2 from the germline V gene are SGHTS and YDEGEE. The V gene end was trimmed by 1 base and the J gene end by 2 bases; junction bases not matched to a gene: 4. The CDR3 has 15 residues. The CDR3 DNA sequence: TGTGCCAGCAGCTTGTCAGCGGGGGCTCAAGAGACCCAGTACTTC. It specifies CASSLSAGAQETQYF.

V usage is TRBV19 and J usage is TRBJ1-2, with 10 bases aligning to TRBD1. The junction had 13 bases not matched to a gene; V was cut back by 7 bases and J by 2 bases. CDR1 and CDR2 from the germline V gene are LNHDA and SQIVND (reference sequence). The CDR3 consists of 17 residues. CDR3 sequence reads: CASTALTGQGSNYGYTF. CDR3 DNA: TGTGCCAGTACCGCATTAACGGGACAGGGGAGCAACTATGGCTACACCTTC.

The V and J genes are TRBV6-5 and TRBJ2-1; TRBD2 is a possible D gene (6 bases). In germline, CDR1 is MNHEY, CDR2 SVGAGI. The CDR3 is made up of 14 amino acids. V shed 8 bases and J shed 3 bases, with 14 bases lying between them. CDR3 nucleotides: TGTGCCAGCGCCTCGGGAGTCCGCTACAATGAGCAGTTCTTC. This sequence encodes CASASGVRYNEQFF.

This clone was counted once. The V call is TRBV15, the J call TRBJ1-2; TRBD1 aligns across 10 bases. V lost 0 bases to trimming and J lost 6 bases; unmatched junction nucleotides: 4. This CDR3 is built from 15 residues. The V gene's germline CDR1 is LNHNV and CDR2 YYDKDF (reference sequence). The CDR3 spells CATSRDLGTGDGYTF. The CDR3 region has the DNA TGTGCCACCAGCAGAGATTTAGGGACAGGGGATGGCTACACCTTC. The variable domain in full, completed from reference TRBV15 and TRBJ1-2, reads DAMVIQNPRYQVTQFGKPVTLSCSQTLNHNVMYWYQQKSSQAPKLLFHYYDKDFNNEADTPDNFQSRRPNTSFCFLDIRSPGLGDTAMYLCATSRDLGTGDGYTFGSGTRLTVV.

This CDR3 reads CASSLLGTESKNIQYF. The CDR3 DNA reads as TGTGCCAGCAGTTTGTTGGGGACAGAATCTAAAAACATTCAGTACTTC. This rearrangement joins TRBV28 to TRBJ2-4; TRBD1 aligns across 7 bases. CDR3 length: 16 amino acids. The V segment lost 3 bases and the J segment 4 bases; nucleotides outside the gene matches: 9. The germline CDR1 and CDR2 sequences are MDHEN and SYDVKM.

This clone was recorded only once. V gene TRBV7-2 combines with J gene TRBJ1-2, with 7 bases that match TRBD1. Germline V CDR1 and CDR2: SGHTA, FQGNSA. CDR3 length: 14 residues. V dropped 2 bases and J dropped 6; count of bases not matched to a gene: 6. In DNA form, the CDR3 reads TGTGCCAGCAGCTTAACAACAGGGGCGGATGGCTACACCTTC. It codes for CASSLTTGADGYTF.

This clone has just a few counts. The V call is TRBV4-2, the J call TRBJ1-4, with D perhaps matching TRBD1 (6 bases). Per the germline V gene, CDR1 is LGHNA and CDR2 is YNFKEQ. CDR3 length: 12 amino acids. Trimming pared 6 bases from V and 8 bases from J, leaving 10 bases between. CDR3 loop: CASRGAGEKLFF. For the CDR3, the DNA is TGTGCCAGCAGGGGGGCAGGAGAAAAACTGTTTTTT.

Only one count was recorded for this clone. This sequence joins TRBV7-9 and TRBJ1-4; D is perhaps TRBD1 (6 bases). Trimming removed 4 bases at V and 4 bases at J, with 13 bases between. Germline values: CDR1 SEHNR, CDR2 FQNEAQ (reference sequence). The CDR3 runs 15 residues. The CDR3 coding sequence is TGTGCCAGCAGCTCGAGGACAGCCATTAATGAAAAACTGTTTTTT. It specifies CASSSRTAINEKLFF.

Written as DNA, the CDR3 is TGCAGCGTTGGGGAGGGCAGCAGCTCTGGAAACACCATATATTTT. It encodes CSVGEGSSSGNTIYF. The V call is TRBV29-1, the J call TRBJ1-3; D ambiguous. Trimming shortened V by 4 bases and J by 0 bases, and 13 bases separated the two germline ends. CDR1 is SQVTM and CDR2 is ANQGSEA in the germline V gene. This CDR3 has 15 amino acids.

This clone came up a few times. The chain recombines TRBV11-2 with TRBJ2-1; TRBD2 agrees at 8 bases. The germline V gene has CDR1 SGHAT and CDR2 FQNNGV. The CDR3 runs to 15 residues. V gave up 0 bases and J gave up 8 bases; unmatched junction bases: 6. DNA for the CDR3: TGTGCCAGCAGCTTAGATCCCACTAGCGGATATGAGCAGTTCTTC. Translation gives CASSLDPTSGYEQFF.

The chain links TRBV7-6 to TRBJ2-1; 13 nucleotides line up with TRBD2. Trimming cost V 5 bases and J 9 bases; bases outside gene matches: 4. Per the germline V gene, CDR1 is SGHVS and CDR2 is FNYEAQ. This CDR3 contains 14 residues. CDR3 nucleotide sequence: TGTGCCAGCAGCCAGACTAGCGGGAGGCCTGAGCAGTTCTTC. It specifies CASSQTSGRPEQFF.

The chain combines TRBV29-1 with TRBJ2-7; maybe TRBD1 (5 bases). Trimming cost V 6 bases and J 2 bases, with 17 bases left between them. The CDR3 has 14 amino acids. The germline V gene has CDR1 SQVTM and CDR2 ANQGSEA. Here the CDR3 reads CSVQGPTPTYEQYF. CDR3 coding DNA: TGCAGCGTGCAGGGTCCTACTCCGACCTACGAGCAGTACTTC.

The rearrangement uses TRBV15 and TRBJ2-3; D is unresolved. Germline values: CDR1 LNHNV, CDR2 YYDKDF (reference sequence). The CDR3 totals 16 residues. V lost 1 base to trimming and J lost 2 bases, with 13 bases between them. CDR3 amino acids: CATSRALTTDTDTQYF. DNA for the CDR3: TGTGCCACCAGCAGAGCCTTAACAACAGACACAGATACGCAGTATTTT.

This clone occurred a few times. This chain connects TRBV4-3 to TRBJ1-2; unclear D gene. V lost 0 bases and J lost 3, with 11 bases in between. This CDR3 is built from 15 residues. Per the germline V gene, CDR1 is LGHNA and CDR2 is YSLEER. The CDR3 coding sequence is TGCGCCAGCAGCCAAGATAGAGGTTTCTACTATGGCTACACCTTC. Amino acids: CASSQDRGFYYGYTF.

V and J are TRBV7-2 and TRBJ1-6; 7 bases fit TRBD1. The V and J ends lost 5 bases and 7 bases, in that order; junction bases with no gene match: 8. There are 15 residues in the CDR3. Per the germline V gene, CDR1 is SGHTA and CDR2 is FQGNSA. This CDR3 reads CASSPRQGPNSPLHF. The CDR3 DNA reads TGTGCCAGCAGCCCTCGACAGGGACCGAATTCACCCCTCCACTTT.

This clone appeared a few times. This rearrangement joins TRBV11-2 to TRBJ1-2, with D hard to call. Germline V gene sequence: CDR1 SGHAT, CDR2 FQNNGV. The ends were cut back, 0 bases at V and 3 bases at J, with 8 bases in the middle. The CDR3 sequence is 14 residues long. CDR3 in DNA: TGTGCCAGCAGCTTAGATCAGACTGACTATGGCTACACCTTC. It is translated as CASSLDQTDYGYTF.

This clone has only a few counts. The CDR3 DNA reads as TGTGCCATCAGTGAGACAGGGAATGGCTACACCTTC. The encoded protein is CAISETGNGYTF. V and J are TRBV10-3 and TRBJ1-2; a possible D gene is TRBD1 (6 bases). Per the germline V gene, CDR1 is ENHRY and CDR2 is SYGVKD. V lost 2 bases to trimming and J lost 6 bases, with 7 bases between them. There are 12 residues in the CDR3.

This chain connects TRBV25-1 to TRBJ2-1; maybe TRBD2 (7 bases). Germline CDR1 and CDR2: MGHDK and SYGVNS. This CDR3 is 14 amino acids long. V lost 6 bases, J lost 14 bases, and 23 bases lay in between. The CDR3: CASSPRGGGGEKFF. The CDR3 nucleotides read TGTGCCAGCAGCCCCCGCGGAGGGGGGGGAGAGAAGTTCTTC.

This clone was counted between two and nine times. This chain uses TRBV6-6 with TRBJ1-5; 7 positions agree with TRBD1. Looked up from germline, CDR1 is MNHNY and CDR2 is SVGAGI (reference sequence). After removal of 7 bases from V and 5 bases from J, the junction contained 2 bases not matched to a gene. The CDR3 consists of 12 residues. The CDR3 here is CASTTGDQPQHF. CDR3 DNA sequence: TGTGCCAGCACAACAGGGGATCAGCCCCAGCATTTT.

The chain uses TRBV6-1 and TRBJ2-7; no reliable D call. V was shortened by 7 bases and J by 0 bases, with 7 bases between the two germline ends. The germline gives CDR1 MNHNS, CDR2 SASEGT. This CDR3 is built from 12 residues. For the CDR3, the DNA is TGTGCCAGCATGGAGTTCTCCTACGAGCAGTACTTC. This encodes CASMEFSYEQYF.